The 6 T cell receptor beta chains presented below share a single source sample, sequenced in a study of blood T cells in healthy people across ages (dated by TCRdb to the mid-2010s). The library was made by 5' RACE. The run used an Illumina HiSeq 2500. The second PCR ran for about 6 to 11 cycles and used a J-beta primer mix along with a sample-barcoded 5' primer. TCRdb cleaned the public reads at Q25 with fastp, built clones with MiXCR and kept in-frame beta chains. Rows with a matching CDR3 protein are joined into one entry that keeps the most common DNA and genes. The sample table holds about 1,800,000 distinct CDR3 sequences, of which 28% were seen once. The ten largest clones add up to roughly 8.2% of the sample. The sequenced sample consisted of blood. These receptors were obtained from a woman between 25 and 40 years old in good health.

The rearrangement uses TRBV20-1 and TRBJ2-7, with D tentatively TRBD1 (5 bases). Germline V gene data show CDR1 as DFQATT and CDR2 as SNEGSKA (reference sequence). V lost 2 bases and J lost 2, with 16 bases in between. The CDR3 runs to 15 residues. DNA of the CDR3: TGCAGTGCTAGATTCAAGGGATGGGGCCCCTACGAGCAGTACTTC. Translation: CSARFKGWGPYEQYF.

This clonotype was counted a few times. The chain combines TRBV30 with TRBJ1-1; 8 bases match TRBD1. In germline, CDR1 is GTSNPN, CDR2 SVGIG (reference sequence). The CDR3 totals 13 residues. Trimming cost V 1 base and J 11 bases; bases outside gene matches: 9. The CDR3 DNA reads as TGTGCCTGGAGTGCGTTGCAGGGGGCGCCGGCTTTCTTT. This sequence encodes CAWSALQGAPAFF.

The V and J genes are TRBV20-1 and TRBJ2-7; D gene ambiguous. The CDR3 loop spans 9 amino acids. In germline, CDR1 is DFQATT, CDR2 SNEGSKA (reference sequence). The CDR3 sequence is CNGVLEQYF. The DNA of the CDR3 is TGCAATGGGGTTCTCGAGCAGTACTTC.

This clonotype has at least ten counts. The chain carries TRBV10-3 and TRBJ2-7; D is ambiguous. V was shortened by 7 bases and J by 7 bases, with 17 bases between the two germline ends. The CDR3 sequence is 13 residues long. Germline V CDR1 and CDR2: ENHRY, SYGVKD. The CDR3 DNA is TGTGCCATCACGTCCAGGCTTGGGGAAGAGCAGTACTTC. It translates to CAITSRLGEEQYF.

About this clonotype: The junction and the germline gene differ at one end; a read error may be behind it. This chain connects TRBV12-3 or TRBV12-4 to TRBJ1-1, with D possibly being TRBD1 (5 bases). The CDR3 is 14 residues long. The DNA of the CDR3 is TGTGCCAGCACCTTAGGTTACAGGAGCACTGGAGCTTTCTTT. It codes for CASTLGYRSTGAFF.

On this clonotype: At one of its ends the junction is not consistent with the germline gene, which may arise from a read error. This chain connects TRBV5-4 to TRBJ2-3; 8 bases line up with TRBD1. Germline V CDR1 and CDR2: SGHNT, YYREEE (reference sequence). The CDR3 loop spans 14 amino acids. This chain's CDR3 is CASNLAGGADTQYF. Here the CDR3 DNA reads TGTGCCAGCAACTTGGCAGGGGGCGCGGATACGCAGTATTTT.